These 9 T cell receptor beta chains were sequenced from one sample in a study of shared clonotypes between healthy human individuals. Terminally differentiated effector memory CD45RA+ cells were excluded by CCR7 positive selection of CD45RO-negative cells. Assay used: immunoSEQ multiplex PCR; TCRdb lists only in-frame clones, some missing. This table holds about 2 million clones, about 95% found once. Sequencing was performed on naive CD8+ T cells sorted from blood. These receptors were taken from a young man in good health.

This clone was observed once. The rearrangement joins TRBV28 to TRBJ2-7, with 10 nucleotides matching TRBD2. CDR3 size: 15 residues. CDR1 is MDHEN, CDR2 SYDVKM, per germline. V was clipped by 6 bases and J by 7 bases; unmatched bases: 12. The CDR3 bases are TGTGCCAGCAGCTTTAGCGGGGGGAACTCTGGGGAGCAGTACTTC. The encoded protein is CASSFSGGNSGEQYF.

The genes are TRBV9 and TRBJ2-1, with TRBD1 matching 9 bases. Germline V gene sequence: CDR1 SGDLS, CDR2 YYNGEE. The V and J ends lost 0 bases and 4 bases, in that order; junction bases with no gene match: 5. The CDR3 extends over 16 amino acids. The CDR3 is CASSVVEGQGYNEQFF. For the CDR3, the DNA is TGTGCCAGCAGCGTAGTAGAGGGACAGGGTTACAATGAGCAGTTCTTC. Variable domain in full (rest from reference TRBV9 and TRBJ2-1): DSGVTQTPKHLITATGQRVTLRCSPRSGDLSVYWYQQSLDQGLQFLIQYYNGEERAKGNILERFSAQQFPDLHSELNLSSLELGDSALYFCASSVVEGQGYNEQFFGPGTRLTVL.

The rearrangement links TRBV27 to TRBJ2-1, with TRBD1 as a possible D gene (5 bases). The CDR3 runs 12 residues. The germline V and J ends were trimmed by 6 bases and 9 bases, with 12 bases remaining between them. Germline assignment: CDR1 MNHEY and CDR2 SMNVEV (reference sequence). The CDR3 protein is CASRPLRGEQFF. CDR3 DNA: TGTGCCAGCAGACCGTTAAGGGGTGAGCAGTTCTTC.

CDR3 coding DNA: TGCGCCAGCAGCCAACGATACCCGGGGAGTCCCTACGAGCAGTACTTC. It specifies CASSQRYPGSPYEQYF. The chain links TRBV4-1 to TRBJ2-7, with TRBD2 as a possible D gene (5 bases). Germline V gene data show CDR1 as MGHRA and CDR2 as YSYEKL. V was cut by 2 bases and J by 2 bases, with 16 bases left in between. There are 16 residues in the CDR3.

This clone occurred a few times. Distinct nucleotide sequences in the sample also encode this CDR3. The chain employs TRBV7-9 and TRBJ1-5; a weak D match, TRBD1 (5 bases). The CDR3 is 14 residues long. Germline CDR1 reads SEHNR; CDR2 reads FQNEAQ (reference sequence). The ends were cut back, 5 bases at V and 1 base at J, with 9 bases in the middle. The CDR3 loop reads CASSDRDSNQPQHF. The CDR3 nucleotides read TGTGCCAGCAGCGATCGGGACAGCAATCAGCCCCAGCATTTT. Drawing the rest from reference TRBV7-9 and TRBJ1-5, the complete variable domain is DTGVSQNPRHKITKRGQNVTFRCDPISEHNRLYWYRQTLGQGPEFLTYFQNEAQLEKSRLLSDRFSAERPKGSFSTLEIQRTEQGDSAMYLCASSDRDSNQPQHFGDGTRLSIL.

V usage is TRBV27 and J usage is TRBJ2-4; TRBD1 agrees at 11 bases. Trimming at V came to 2 bases and at J to 1 base, leaving 7 bases not matched to a gene. Germline V CDR1 and CDR2: MNHEY, SMNVEV (reference sequence). This CDR3 spans 18 amino acids. The CDR3 loop reads CASSLIGTGGFAKNIQYF. DNA of the CDR3: TGTGCCAGCAGTTTAATAGGGACAGGGGGATTCGCCAAAAACATTCAGTACTTC.

The chain carries TRBV5-1 and TRBJ2-1; D uncertain. The V end lost 0 bases, the J end lost 8 bases, and 9 bases lay between the germline ends. The CDR3 is 13 residues long. The germline V gene encodes CDR1 SGHRS and CDR2 YFSETQ. The CDR3: CASSLGYRYEQFF. Written as DNA, the CDR3 is TGCGCCAGCAGCTTGGGGTATAGGTATGAGCAGTTCTTC.

The chain joins TRBV10-3 to TRBJ2-1; D unresolved. The CDR3 has 9 amino acids. Germline CDR1 is ENHRY and CDR2 is SYGVKD. V lost 11 bases to trimming and J lost 9 bases, with 8 bases between them. CDR3 region: CALVGEQFF. As DNA, the CDR3 is TGTGCCTTAGTTGGTGAGCAGTTCTTC.

The chain uses TRBV27 and TRBJ1-4, with D possibly being TRBD1 (6 bases). With 6 bases removed from V and 5 bases from J, the gap between germline ends came to 16 bases. Germline values: CDR1 MNHEY, CDR2 SMNVEV (reference sequence). The CDR3 runs to 15 residues. The CDR3 sequence is CASSFLQGGNEKLFF. The CDR3 nucleotides are TGTGCCAGCAGCTTTCTACAGGGAGGGAATGAAAAACTGTTTTTT.